Listed below are T cell receptor beta chains from one sample, sequenced in a study of blood T cell repertoires in COVID-19. Repertoires were generated with immunoSEQ multiplex PCR, while TCRdb's copy carries only in-frame clones and drops some. The data contain under 85,000 clones, 84% of them singletons. The sequenced material came from peripheral blood. The receptors were gathered from a man aged 50-59 years with COVID-19, enrolled during active disease. Each CDR3 is given with its conserved first and last residue. Fields, in order: D gene, V gene, clone size, J gene, CDR3 DNA, CDR3 protein. The D gene is left open where the match is weak. Where a row states a size, it is once, few, many or the class of an expanded clone; other rows omit it.

D: NA; V: TRBV6-2/TRBV6-3; size: NA; J: TRBJ2-2; DNA: TGTGCCAGCAGTTACCAGGGGGAGCTGTTTTTT; CDR3: CASSYQGELFF
D: TRBD2; V: TRBV12-3/TRBV12-4; size: NA; J: TRBJ2-5; DNA: TGTGCCAGTGGACTAGCGGGGGGAGAGACCCAGTACTTC; CDR3: CASGLAGGETQYF
D: TRBD1; V: TRBV19; size: NA; J: TRBJ1-2; DNA: TGTGCCAGTAGTACAGGGACAGGGAATTATGGCTACACCTTC; CDR3: CASSTGTGNYGYTF
D: NA; V: TRBV7-2; size: NA; J: TRBJ2-5; DNA: TGTGCCAGCAGCTTATCAGGGAGGGAGACCCAGTACTTC; CDR3: CASSLSGRETQYF
D: NA; V: TRBV11-2; size: NA; J: TRBJ1-1; DNA: TGTGCCAGCAGCTCACGGACAGTCAGGCGGCATGCTTTCTTT; CDR3: CASSSRTVRRHAFF
D: NA; V: TRBV2; size: NA; J: TRBJ1-3; DNA: TGTGCCAGCAGTCAACCAGGTAGCTCTGGAAACACCATATATTTT; CDR3: CASSQPGSSGNTIYF
D: TRBD1; V: TRBV14; size: few; J: TRBJ1-6; DNA: TGTGCCAGCGTCCCGTACCGGGACAGGGGAACTCGCACCTACTATTCACCCCTCCACTTT; CDR3: CASVPYRDRGTRTYYSPLHF
D: TRBD2; V: TRBV19; size: NA; J: TRBJ2-3; DNA: TGTGCCAGTAGGGCTCGGCGGGGGTCTATCTCTAGCACAGATACGCAGTATTTT; CDR3: CASRARRGSISSTDTQYF
D: TRBD2; V: TRBV3-1/TRBV3-2; size: NA; J: TRBJ2-5; DNA: TGTGCCAGCAGCCAAGTGAGCGGGGGTCGGGAGACCCAGTACTTC; CDR3: CASSQVSGGRETQYF
D: NA; V: TRBV2; size: NA; J: TRBJ1-5; DNA: TGTGCCAGCAGTGATTTCTGGGGCACGGCCCACTCCAGATCGGCCCAGCATTTT; CDR3: CASSDFWGTAHSRSAQHF
D: TRBD2; V: TRBV7-9; size: NA; J: TRBJ2-1; DNA: TGTGCCACTCAAGCGGGGAACTACAATGAGCAGTTCTTC; CDR3: CATQAGNYNEQFF
D: TRBD1; V: TRBV7-9; size: many; J: TRBJ1-5; DNA: TGTGCCAGCAGCGGGACAGGGCACAATCAGCCCCAGCATTTT; CDR3: CASSGTGHNQPQHF
D: TRBD1; V: TRBV5-1; size: NA; J: TRBJ1-1; DNA: TGCGCCAGCAGCGCAGACAGGGGGCGGAACACTGAAGCTTTCTTT; CDR3: CASSADRGRNTEAFF
D: NA; V: TRBV4-1; size: NA; J: TRBJ1-5; DNA: TGCGCCAGCAGCCAAGAGTCGAGCAGCAATCAGCCCCAGCATTTT; CDR3: CASSQESSSNQPQHF
D: NA; V: TRBV6-5; size: few; J: TRBJ1-4; DNA: TGTGCCAGCAGTTACCGTCCGGGAGCAACTAATGAAAAACTGTTTTTT; CDR3: CASSYRPGATNEKLFF
D: NA; V: TRBV6-6; size: NA; J: TRBJ2-2; DNA: TGTGCCAGCAGTCTCGGGGGGCCGGGGACCGGGGAGCTGTTTTTT; CDR3: CASSLGGPGTGELFF
D: NA; V: TRBV30; size: NA; J: TRBJ1-1; DNA: TGTGCCTGGAGTGTACAGGGCGACACTGAAGCTTTCTTT; CDR3: CAWSVQGDTEAFF
D: NA; V: TRBV5-1; size: NA; J: TRBJ2-5; DNA: TGCGCCAGCAGCCTAACAGGGCTTCAGACCCAGTACTTC; CDR3: CASSLTGLQTQYF
D: TRBD2; V: TRBV6-2/TRBV6-3; size: NA; J: TRBJ2-3; DNA: TGTGCCAGCAGTTACAACGGCGGGGGGCGTGGGCCAGATACGCAGTATTTT; CDR3: CASSYNGGGRGPDTQYF
D: TRBD1; V: TRBV19; size: NA; J: TRBJ1-1; DNA: TGTGCCAGTATTGGGCAGGGGGCAGGGTACACTGAAGCTTTCTTT; CDR3: CASIGQGAGYTEAFF